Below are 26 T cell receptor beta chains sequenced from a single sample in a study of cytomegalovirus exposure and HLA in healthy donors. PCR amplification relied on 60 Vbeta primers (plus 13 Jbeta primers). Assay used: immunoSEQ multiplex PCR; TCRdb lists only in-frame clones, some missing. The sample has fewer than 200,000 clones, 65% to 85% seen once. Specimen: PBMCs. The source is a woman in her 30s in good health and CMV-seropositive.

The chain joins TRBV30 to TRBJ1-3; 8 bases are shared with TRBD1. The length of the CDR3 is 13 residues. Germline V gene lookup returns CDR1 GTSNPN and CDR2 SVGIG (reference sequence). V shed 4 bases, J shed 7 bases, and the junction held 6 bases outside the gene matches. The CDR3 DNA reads TGTGCCTGGACCAGGGACAGGTACAACACCATATATTTT. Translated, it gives CAWTRDRYNTIYF. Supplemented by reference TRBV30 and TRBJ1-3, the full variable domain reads SQTIHQWPATLVQPVGSPLSLECTVEGTSNPNLYWYRQAAGRGLQLLFYSVGIGQISSEVPQNLSASRPQDRQFILSSKKLLLSDSGFYLCAWTRDRYNTIYFGEGSWLTVV.

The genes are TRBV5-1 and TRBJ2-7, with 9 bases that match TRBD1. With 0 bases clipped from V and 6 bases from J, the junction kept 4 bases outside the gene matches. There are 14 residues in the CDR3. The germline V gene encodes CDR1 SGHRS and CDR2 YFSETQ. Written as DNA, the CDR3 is TGCGCCAGCAGCTTGGACCAGGGACAGGGCGAGCAGTACTTC. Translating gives CASSLDQGQGEQYF.

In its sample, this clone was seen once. This CDR3 reads CSVRGSTGELFF. In nucleotides, the CDR3 is TGCAGCGTTCGGGGGTCCACCGGGGAGCTGTTTTTT. This chain uses TRBV29-1 with TRBJ2-2, with D tentatively TRBD2 (6 bases). In germline, CDR1 is SQVTM, CDR2 ANQGSEA. The CDR3 is 12 amino acids. V lost 5 bases and J 4 bases, leaving 8 bases between the germline ends.

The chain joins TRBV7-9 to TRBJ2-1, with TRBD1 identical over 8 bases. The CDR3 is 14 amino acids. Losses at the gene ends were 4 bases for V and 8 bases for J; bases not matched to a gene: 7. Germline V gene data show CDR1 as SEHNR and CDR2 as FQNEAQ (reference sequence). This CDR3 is CASSSDRARDEQFF. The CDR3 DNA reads TGTGCCAGCAGCTCGGACAGGGCGAGGGATGAGCAGTTCTTC. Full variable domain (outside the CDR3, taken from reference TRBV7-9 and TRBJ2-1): DTGVSQNPRHKITKRGQNVTFRCDPISEHNRLYWYRQTLGQGPEFLTYFQNEAQLEKSRLLSDRFSAERPKGSFSTLEIQRTEQGDSAMYLCASSSDRARDEQFFGPGTRLTVL.

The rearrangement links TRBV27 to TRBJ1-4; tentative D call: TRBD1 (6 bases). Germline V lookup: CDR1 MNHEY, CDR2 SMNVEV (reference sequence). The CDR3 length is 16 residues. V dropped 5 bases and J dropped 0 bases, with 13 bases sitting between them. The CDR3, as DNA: TGTGCCAGCAGTGACAGGCCGTTTGCAACTAATGAAAAACTGTTTTTT. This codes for CASSDRPFATNEKLFF.

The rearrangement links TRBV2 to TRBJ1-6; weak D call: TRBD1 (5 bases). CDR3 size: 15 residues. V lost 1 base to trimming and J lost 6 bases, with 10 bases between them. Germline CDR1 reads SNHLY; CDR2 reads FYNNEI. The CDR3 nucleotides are TGTGCCAGCAGTGAAGTTACGCAGGGTAATTCACCCCTCCACTTT. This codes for CASSEVTQGNSPLHF.

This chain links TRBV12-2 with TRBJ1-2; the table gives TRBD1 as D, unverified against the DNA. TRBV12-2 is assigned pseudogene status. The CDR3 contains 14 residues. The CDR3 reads CASRGRQGNYGYTF. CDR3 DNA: TGTGCAAGTCGCGGCAGACAGGGGAACTATGGCTACACCTTC.

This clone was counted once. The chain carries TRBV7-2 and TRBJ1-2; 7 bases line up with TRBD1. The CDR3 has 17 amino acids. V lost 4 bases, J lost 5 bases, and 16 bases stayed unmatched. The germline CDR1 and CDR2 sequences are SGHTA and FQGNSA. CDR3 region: CASSSLLGQPSSYGYTF. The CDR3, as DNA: TGTGCCAGCAGCTCATTGTTGGGACAGCCGAGTAGTTATGGCTACACCTTC.

In DNA form, the CDR3 reads TGCGCCAGCAGCCAAGAGCGGATAGCCAAAAACATTCAGTACTTC. Protein product: CASSQERIAKNIQYF. The chain recombines TRBV4-3 with TRBJ2-4; D call uncertain. The CDR3 spans 15 residues. The V gene's germline CDR1 is LGHNA and CDR2 YSLEER. V was shortened by 0 bases and J by 0 bases, with 6 bases between the two germline ends.

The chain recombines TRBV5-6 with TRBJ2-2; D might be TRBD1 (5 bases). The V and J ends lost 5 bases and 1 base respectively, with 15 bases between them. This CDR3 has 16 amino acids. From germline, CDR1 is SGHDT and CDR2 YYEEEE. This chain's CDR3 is CASSILIRGNTGELFF. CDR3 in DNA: TGTGCCAGCAGTATCTTGATTAGGGGGAACACCGGGGAGCTGTTTTTT.

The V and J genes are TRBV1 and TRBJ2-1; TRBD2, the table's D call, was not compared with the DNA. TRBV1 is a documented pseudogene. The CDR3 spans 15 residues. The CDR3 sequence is CTSAPERAPYNEQFF. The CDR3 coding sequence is TGCACCAGCGCCCCGGAGCGGGCCCCATACAATGAGCAGTTCTTC.

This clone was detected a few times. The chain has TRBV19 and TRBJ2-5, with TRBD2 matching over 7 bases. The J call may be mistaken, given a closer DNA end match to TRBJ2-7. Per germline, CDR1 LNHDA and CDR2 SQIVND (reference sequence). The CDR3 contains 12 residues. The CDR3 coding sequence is TGTGCCAGTAGCCGGGAGGTCGGCGAGCAGTACTTC. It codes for CASSREVGEQYF.

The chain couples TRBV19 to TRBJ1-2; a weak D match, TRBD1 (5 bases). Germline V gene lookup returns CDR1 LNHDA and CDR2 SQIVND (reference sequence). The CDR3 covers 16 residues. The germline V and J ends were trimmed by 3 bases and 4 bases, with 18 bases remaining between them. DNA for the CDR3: TGTGCCAGTAGTATTTATTGGCAGGGCGCTCCCTATGGCTACACCTTC. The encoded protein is CASSIYWQGAPYGYTF.

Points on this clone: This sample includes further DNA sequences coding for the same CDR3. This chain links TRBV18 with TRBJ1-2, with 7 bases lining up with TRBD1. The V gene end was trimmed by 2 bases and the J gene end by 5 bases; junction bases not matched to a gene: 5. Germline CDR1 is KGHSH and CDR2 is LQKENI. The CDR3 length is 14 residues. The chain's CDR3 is CASSPGTDLYGYTF. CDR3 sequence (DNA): TGTGCCAGCTCACCAGGGACAGATCTTTATGGCTACACCTTC.

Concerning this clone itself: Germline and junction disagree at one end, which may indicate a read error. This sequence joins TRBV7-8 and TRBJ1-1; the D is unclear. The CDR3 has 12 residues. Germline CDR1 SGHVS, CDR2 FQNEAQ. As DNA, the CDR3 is TGTGCCAGCACCTCAGACACCGGTCGGCCCAGCTTT. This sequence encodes CASTSDTGRPSF.

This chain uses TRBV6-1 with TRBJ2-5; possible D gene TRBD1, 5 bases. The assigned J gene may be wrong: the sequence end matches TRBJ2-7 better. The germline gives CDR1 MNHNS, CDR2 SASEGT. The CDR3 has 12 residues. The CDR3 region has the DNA TGTGCCAGCAGGGGGCCGGTCTACGAGCAGTACTTC. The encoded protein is CASRGPVYEQYF.

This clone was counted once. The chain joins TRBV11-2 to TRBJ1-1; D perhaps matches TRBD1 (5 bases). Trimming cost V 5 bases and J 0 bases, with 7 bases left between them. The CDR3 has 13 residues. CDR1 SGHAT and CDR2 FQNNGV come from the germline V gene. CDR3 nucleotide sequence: TGTGCCAGCAGCCAGACAGTGAACACTGAAGCTTTCTTT. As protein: CASSQTVNTEAFF. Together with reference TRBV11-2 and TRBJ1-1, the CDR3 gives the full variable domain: EAGVAQSPRYKIIEKRQSVAFWCNPISGHATLYWYQQILGQGPKLLIQFQNNGVVDDSQLPKDRFSAERLKGVDSTLKIQPAKLEDSAVYLCASSQTVNTEAFFGQGTRLTVV.

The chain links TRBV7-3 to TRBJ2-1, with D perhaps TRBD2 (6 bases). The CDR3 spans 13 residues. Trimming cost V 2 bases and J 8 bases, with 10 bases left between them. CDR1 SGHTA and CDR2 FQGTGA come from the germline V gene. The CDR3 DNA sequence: TGTGCCAGCAGCTTAGGGGAGGAGCATGAGCAGTTCTTC. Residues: CASSLGEEHEQFF. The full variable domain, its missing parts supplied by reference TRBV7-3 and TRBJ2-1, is GAGVSQTPSNKVTEKGKYVELRCDPISGHTALYWYRQSLGQGPEFLIYFQGTGAADDSGLPNDRFFAVRPEGSVSTLKIQRTERGDSAVYLCASSLGEEHEQFFGPGTRLTVL.

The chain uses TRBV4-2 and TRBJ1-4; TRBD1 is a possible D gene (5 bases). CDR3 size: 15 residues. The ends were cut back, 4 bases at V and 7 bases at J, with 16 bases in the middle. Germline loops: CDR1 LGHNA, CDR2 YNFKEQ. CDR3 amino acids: CASSLNRGRTEKLFF. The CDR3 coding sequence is TGTGCCAGCAGCCTAAACCGGGGGAGAACTGAAAAACTGTTTTTT.

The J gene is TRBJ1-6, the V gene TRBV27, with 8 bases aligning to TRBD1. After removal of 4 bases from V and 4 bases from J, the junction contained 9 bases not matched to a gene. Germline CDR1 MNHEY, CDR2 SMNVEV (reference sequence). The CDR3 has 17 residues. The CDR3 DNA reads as TGTGCCAGCAGTTCGCCCCAACAGGGGGGTTATAATTCACCCCTCCACTTT. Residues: CASSSPQQGGYNSPLHF.

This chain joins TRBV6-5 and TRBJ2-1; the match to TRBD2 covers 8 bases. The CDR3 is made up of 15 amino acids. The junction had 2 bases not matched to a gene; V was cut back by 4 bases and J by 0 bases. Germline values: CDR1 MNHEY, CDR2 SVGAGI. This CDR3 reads CASSLAGSSYNEQFF. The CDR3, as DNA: TGTGCCAGCAGTTTAGCGGGGAGCTCCTACAATGAGCAGTTCTTC.

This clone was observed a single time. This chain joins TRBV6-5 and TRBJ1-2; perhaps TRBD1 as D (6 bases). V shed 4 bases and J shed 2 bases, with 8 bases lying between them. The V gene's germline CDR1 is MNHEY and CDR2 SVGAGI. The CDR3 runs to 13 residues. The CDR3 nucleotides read TGTGCCAGCAGTTTCGGACAGAACTATGGCTACACCTTC. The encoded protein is CASSFGQNYGYTF.

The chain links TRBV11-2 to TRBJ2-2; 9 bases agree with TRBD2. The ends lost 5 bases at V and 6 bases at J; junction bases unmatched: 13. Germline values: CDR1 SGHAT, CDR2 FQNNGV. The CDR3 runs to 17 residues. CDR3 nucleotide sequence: TGTGCCAGCAGCAAAAATCGTCTGGCGGGGGGGCCCGGGGAGCTGTTTTTT. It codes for CASSKNRLAGGPGELFF. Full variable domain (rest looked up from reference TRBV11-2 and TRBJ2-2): EAGVAQSPRYKIIEKRQSVAFWCNPISGHATLYWYQQILGQGPKLLIQFQNNGVVDDSQLPKDRFSAERLKGVDSTLKIQPAKLEDSAVYLCASSKNRLAGGPGELFFGEGSRLTVL.

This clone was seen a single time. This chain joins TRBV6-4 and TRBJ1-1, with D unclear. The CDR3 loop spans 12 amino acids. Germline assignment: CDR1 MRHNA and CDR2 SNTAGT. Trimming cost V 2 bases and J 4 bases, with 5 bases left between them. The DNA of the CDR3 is TGTGCCAGCAGTGACAGAGTCACTGAAGCTTTCTTT. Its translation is CASSDRVTEAFF.

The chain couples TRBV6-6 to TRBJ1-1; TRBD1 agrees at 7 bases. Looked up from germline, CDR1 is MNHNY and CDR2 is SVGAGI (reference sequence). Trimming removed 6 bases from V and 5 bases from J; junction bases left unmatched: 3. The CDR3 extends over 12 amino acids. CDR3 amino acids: CASSQQGTEAFF. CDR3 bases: TGTGCCAGCAGCCAACAGGGGACTGAAGCTTTCTTT.

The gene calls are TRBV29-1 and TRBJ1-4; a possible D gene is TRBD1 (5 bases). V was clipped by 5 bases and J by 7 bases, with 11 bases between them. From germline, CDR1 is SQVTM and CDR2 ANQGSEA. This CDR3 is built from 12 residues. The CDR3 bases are TGCAGCGTTAGTGGCCAGGGTGAAAAACTGTTTTTT. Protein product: CSVSGQGEKLFF.